This T cell receptor beta chain was recovered during a study of T cells expressing NK-cell markers. TCRdb re-called the 5' RACE reads and gives one entry per CDR3 protein, without DNA. This sample contains 250,000 or so distinct CDR3 sequences. This CDR3 spans 14 amino acids. From germline, CDR1 is SGHRS and CDR2 YFSETQ. The receptor was derived from a woman aged 18 to 75 in good health. The specimen was blood T cells: a sorted CD56 or NKG2C T cell subset, CD4+ or CD8+ T cells, or bulk PBMC T cells (not recorded which). The J gene is TRBJ2-1, the V gene TRBV5-1; as DNA is missing, the TRBD1 call by TCRdb cannot be tested. This chain's CDR3 is CASSSGQPGNEQFF.